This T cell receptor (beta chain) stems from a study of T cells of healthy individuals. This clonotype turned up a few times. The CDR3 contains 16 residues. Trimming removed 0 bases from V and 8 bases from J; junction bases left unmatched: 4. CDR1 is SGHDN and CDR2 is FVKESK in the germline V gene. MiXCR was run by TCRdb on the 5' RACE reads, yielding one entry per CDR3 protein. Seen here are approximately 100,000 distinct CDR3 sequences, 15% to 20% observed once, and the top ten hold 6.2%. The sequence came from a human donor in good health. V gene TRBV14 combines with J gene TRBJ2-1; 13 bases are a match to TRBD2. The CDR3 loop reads CASSQELAGGPDEQFF. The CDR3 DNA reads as TGTGCCAGCAGCCAAGAACTAGCGGGAGGGCCCGATGAGCAGTTCTTC.